The entry below describes one T cell receptor (beta chain). Its antigen is as yet unknown. TCRdb reprocessed the 5' RACE reads, with one entry per CDR3 protein and no DNA. This sample's clone table lists 200,000 to 250,000 distinct CDR3 sequences. CDR1 is MNHNS and CDR2 is SASEGT in the germline V gene. This CDR3 has 13 amino acids. This sample stems from a study of monozygotic twins with inflammatory bowel disease. Findings of the study overall: Twin concordance left repertoire similarity unchanged, with limited power a possible explanation for this lack of difference. No separation of different T cell subtypes was possible. TCRbeta inverse Simpson diversity was decreased in IBD patients versus healthy co-twins.

It was from whole blood, with no T cell sorting, that total RNA was isolated. The TCR sequence derives from a human donor with ulcerative colitis or Crohn's disease, or a healthy co-twin of an affected twin (not recorded which). The chain uses TRBV6-1 and TRBJ2-7; absent DNA, TCRdb's TRBD2 call cannot be checked. Sequences were obtained from blood. The chain's CDR3 is CAGSSRDFNEQYF.